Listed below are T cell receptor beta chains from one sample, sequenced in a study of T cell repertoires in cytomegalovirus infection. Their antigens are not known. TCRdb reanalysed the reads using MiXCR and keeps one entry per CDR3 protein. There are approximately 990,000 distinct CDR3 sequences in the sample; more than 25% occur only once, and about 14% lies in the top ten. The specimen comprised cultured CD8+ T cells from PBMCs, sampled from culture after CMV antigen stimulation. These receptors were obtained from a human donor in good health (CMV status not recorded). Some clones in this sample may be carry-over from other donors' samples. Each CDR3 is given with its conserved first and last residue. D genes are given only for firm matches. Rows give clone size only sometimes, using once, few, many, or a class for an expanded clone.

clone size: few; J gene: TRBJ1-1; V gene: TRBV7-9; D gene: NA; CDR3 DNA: TGTGCCAGCAGCACCCCCAGGGGCGCTTTCTTT; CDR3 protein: CASSTPRGAFF
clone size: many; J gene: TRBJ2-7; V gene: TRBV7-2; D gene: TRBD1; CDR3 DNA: TGTGCCAGCAGCGCCGGGACAGTCTCCTACGAGCAGTACTTC; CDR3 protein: CASSAGTVSYEQYF
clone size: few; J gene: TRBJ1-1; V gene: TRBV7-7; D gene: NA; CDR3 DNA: TGTGCTAGCAGCTCTATCGGGGCCTTGGGGGTGGCAGACACTGAAGCTTTCTTT; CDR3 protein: CASSSIGALGVADTEAFF
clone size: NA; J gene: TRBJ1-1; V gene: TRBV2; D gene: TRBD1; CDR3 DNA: TGTGCCAGCAGTTCAGGGGGCTCTCCTGAAGCTTTCTTT; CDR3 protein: CASSSGGSPEAFF
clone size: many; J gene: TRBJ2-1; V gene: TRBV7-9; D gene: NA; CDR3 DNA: TGTGCCAGCAGCTTAATGGCGGCAGTTCCCTACAATGAGCAGTTCTTC; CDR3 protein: CASSLMAAVPYNEQFF
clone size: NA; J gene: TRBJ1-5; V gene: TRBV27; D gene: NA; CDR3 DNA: TGTGCCAGCAGTCCGGGCCCGGGACTCTCTCCGAATCAGCCCCAGCATTTT; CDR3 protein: CASSPGPGLSPNQPQHF
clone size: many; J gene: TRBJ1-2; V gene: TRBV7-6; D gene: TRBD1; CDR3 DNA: TGTGCCAGCAGCTTAGCCGGGACAGACTATGGCTACACCTTC; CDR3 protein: CASSLAGTDYGYTF
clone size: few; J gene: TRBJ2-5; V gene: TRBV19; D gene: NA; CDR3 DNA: TGTGCCAGTAGTATAGGGGTCTACCAAGAGACCCAGTACTTC; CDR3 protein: CASSIGVYQETQYF
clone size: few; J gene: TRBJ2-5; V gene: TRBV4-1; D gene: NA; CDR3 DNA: TGCGCCAGCAGCGGCCGCTGGACGACCAACGAAGAGACCCAGTACTTC; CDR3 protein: CASSGRWTTNEETQYF
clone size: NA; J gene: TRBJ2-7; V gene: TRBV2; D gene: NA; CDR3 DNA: TGTGCCAGCGCAAGCCTCGGCCCTTTAAGCGAGCAGTACTTC; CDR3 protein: CASASLGPLSEQYF
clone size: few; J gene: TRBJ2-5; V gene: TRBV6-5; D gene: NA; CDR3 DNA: TGTGCCAGCAGTTCGCGGGGGCGACAGGCGACCCAGTACTTC; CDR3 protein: CASSSRGRQATQYF
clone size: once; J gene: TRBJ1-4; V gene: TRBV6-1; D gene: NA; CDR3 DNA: TGTGCCAGCAGTTTCGAAAACCAACGGTATGAAAAACTGTTTTTT; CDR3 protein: CASSFENQRYEKLFF
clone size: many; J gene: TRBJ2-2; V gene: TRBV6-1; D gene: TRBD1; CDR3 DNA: TGTGCCAGCAGCCGGGACAGGGGGACCGGGGAGCTGTTTTTT; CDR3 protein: CASSRDRGTGELFF
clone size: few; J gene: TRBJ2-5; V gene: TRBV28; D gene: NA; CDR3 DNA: TGTGCCAGCAGTTTTTTAGGAGGCGAAAGGCGGGTCCTGGCTCAAGAGACCCAGTACTTC; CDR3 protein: CASSFLGGERRVLAQETQYF
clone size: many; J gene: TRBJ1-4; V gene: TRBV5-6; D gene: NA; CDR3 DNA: TGTGCCAGCAGCCTCCTGTCTTCAACTAATGAAAAACTGTTTTTT; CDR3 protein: CASSLLSSTNEKLFF
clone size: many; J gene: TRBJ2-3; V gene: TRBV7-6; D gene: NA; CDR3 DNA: TGTGCCAGCAGCGTGTCTAGAACGGGGGTCAGCACAGATACGCAGTATTTT; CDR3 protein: CASSVSRTGVSTDTQYF
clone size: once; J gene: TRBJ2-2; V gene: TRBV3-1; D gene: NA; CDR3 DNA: TGTGCCAGCAGCCAAGTGACACAGGGTACCGGGGAGCTGTTTTTT; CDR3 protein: CASSQVTQGTGELFF
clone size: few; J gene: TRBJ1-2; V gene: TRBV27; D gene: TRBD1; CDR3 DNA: TGTGCCAGCAGACCAGACAGGGGTCTGTGGTATGGCTACACCTTC; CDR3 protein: CASRPDRGLWYGYTF
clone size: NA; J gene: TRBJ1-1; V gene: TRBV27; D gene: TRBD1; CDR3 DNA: TGTGCCAGCAGTTCAGTACAGGGGGGCACTGAAGCTTTCTTT; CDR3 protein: CASSSVQGGTEAFF
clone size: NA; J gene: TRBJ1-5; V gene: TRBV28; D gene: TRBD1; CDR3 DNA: TGTGCCAGCCTTACCCTGACCGGGACAGGGAGTAGTCAGCCCCAGCATTTT; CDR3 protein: CASLTLTGTGSSQPQHF
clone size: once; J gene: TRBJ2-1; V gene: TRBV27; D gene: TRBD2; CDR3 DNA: TGTGCCAGCAGTCCGGGGGGGGTGCCCTCTTACAATGAGCAGTTCTTC; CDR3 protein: CASSPGGVPSYNEQFF
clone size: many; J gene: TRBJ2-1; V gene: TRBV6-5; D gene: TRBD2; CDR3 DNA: TGTGCCAGCAGTTACCAGGGACTAGGCGACAATGAGCAGTTCTTC; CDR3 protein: CASSYQGLGDNEQFF
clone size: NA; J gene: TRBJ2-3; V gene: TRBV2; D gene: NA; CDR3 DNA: TGTGCCAGTGGCGGTTCTAGCACAGATACGCAGTATTTT; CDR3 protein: CASGGSSTDTQYF
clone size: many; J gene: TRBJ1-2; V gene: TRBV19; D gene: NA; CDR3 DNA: TGTGCCAGTAGTATGGCGTCCAGGGAAAACTATGGCTACACCTTC; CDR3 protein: CASSMASRENYGYTF
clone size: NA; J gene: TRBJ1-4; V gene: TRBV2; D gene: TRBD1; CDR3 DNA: TGTGCCAGCAGTGGGGACAGAACCTATGAAAAACTGTTTTTT; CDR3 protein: CASSGDRTYEKLFF
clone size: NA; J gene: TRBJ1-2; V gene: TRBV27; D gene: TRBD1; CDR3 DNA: TGTGCCAGCAGTCCCGGACAGGGCCCTGTTGGTGGCTACACCTTC; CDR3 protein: CASSPGQGPVGGYTF
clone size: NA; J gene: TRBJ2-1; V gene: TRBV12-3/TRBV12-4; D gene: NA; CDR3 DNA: TGTGCCAGCAGTTCGGCCCCTGAGCAGTTCTTC; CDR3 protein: CASSSAPEQFF
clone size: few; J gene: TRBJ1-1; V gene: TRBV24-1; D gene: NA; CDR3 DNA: TGTGCCACCAGTGATTTTAACACTGAAGCTTTCTTT; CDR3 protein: CATSDFNTEAFF
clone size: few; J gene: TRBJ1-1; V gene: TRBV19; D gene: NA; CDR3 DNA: TGTGCCAGTAGTGAAGCTACAGGGATGAACACTGAAGCTTTCTTT; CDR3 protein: CASSEATGMNTEAFF
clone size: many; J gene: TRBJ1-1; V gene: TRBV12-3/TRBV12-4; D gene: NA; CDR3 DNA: TGTGCCAGCAGTTCAGGGTTTACTGAAGCTTTCTTT; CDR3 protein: CASSSGFTEAFF
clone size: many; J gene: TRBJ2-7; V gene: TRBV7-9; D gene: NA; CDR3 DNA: TGTGCCAGCAGCTTGACGGACTACGAGCAGTACTTC; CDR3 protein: CASSLTDYEQYF
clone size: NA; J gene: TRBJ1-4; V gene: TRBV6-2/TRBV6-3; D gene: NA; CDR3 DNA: TGTGCCAGCAGTTACCTGGACGGTGAAAAACTGTTTTTT; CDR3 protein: CASSYLDGEKLFF
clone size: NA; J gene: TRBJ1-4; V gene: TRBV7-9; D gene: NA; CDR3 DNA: TGTGCCAGCAGCTTCCTGGGCCCTAATGAAAAACTGTTTTTT; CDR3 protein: CASSFLGPNEKLFF
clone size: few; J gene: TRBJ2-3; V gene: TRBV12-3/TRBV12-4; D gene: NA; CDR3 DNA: TGTGCCAGCAGTTTTGGCCACTACACAGATACGCAGTATTTT; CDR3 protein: CASSFGHYTDTQYF
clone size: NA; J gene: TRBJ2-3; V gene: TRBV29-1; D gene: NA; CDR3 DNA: TGCAGCGTTGAGTACGGTGGGACAGATACGCAGTATTTT; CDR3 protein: CSVEYGGTDTQYF
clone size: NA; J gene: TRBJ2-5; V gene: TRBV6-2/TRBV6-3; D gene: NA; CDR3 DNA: TGTGCCAGCAGTCCTCCCTTCAGGGAGACCCAGTACTTC; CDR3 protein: CASSPPFRETQYF
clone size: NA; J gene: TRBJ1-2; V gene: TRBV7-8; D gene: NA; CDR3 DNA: TGTGCCGTTGACGGAAACTATGGCTACACCTTC; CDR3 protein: CAVDGNYGYTF
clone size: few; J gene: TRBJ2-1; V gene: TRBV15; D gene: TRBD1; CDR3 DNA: TGTGCCACCAGCAGACGTTTTGGGACAGGGGATTGGAATGAGCAGTTCTTC; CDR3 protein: CATSRRFGTGDWNEQFF
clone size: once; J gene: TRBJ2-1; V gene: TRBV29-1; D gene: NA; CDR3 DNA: TGCAGCGTTGAGACAGGACAGTTTCCCAATGAGCAGTTCTTC; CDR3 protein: CSVETGQFPNEQFF
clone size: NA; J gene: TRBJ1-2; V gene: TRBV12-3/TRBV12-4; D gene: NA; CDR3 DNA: TGTGCCAGCAGTTACGGAAGAGAAAACTATGGCTACACCTTC; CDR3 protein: CASSYGRENYGYTF
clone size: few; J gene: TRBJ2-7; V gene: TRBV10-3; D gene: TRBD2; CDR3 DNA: TGTGCCATCAAGACTAGCGGGGACACGGGGGAGCAGTACTTC; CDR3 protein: CAIKTSGDTGEQYF
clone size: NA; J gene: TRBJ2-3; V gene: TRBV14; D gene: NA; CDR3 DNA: TGTGCCAGCAGCCCTTCCCGGACTAGCACAGATACGCAGTATTTT; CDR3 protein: CASSPSRTSTDTQYF
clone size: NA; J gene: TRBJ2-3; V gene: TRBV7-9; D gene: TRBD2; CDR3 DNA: TGTGCCAGCAGCTACGGACTAGCGGGGGATCAAGATACGCAGTATTTT; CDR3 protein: CASSYGLAGDQDTQYF
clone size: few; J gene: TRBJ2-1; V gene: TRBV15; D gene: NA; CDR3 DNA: TGTGCCACCAGCAGAGATTCTGGAAGGGGGGGCTACAATGAGCAGTTCTTC; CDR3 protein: CATSRDSGRGGYNEQFF
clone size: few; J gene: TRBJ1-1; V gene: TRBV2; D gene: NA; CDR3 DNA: TGTGCCAGCCCGGCGGGGGTGGATACTGAAGCTTTCTTT; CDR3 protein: CASPAGVDTEAFF
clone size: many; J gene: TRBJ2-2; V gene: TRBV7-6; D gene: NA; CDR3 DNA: TGTGCCAGCAGCTACCGGACAGTCGACACCGGGGAGCTGTTTTTT; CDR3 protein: CASSYRTVDTGELFF
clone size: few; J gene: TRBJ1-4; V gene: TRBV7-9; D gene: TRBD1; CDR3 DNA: TGTGCCAGCAGCTTCACTTACCGGGACAGTAATGAAAAACTGTTTTTT; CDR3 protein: CASSFTYRDSNEKLFF
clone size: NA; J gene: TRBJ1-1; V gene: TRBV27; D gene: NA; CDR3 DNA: TGTGCCAGCAGTTTGTGGGGCCCGAACACTGAAGCTTTCTTT; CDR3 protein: CASSLWGPNTEAFF
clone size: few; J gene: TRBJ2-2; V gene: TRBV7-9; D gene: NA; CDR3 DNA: TGTGCCAGCAGCCTGTTGTCTGGGACCGGGGAGCTGTTTTTT; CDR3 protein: CASSLLSGTGELFF
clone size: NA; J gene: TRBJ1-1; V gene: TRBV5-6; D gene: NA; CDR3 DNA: TGTGCCAGCAGCTTGTCAGGGGAGTACAGAATGAACACTGAAGCTTTCTTT; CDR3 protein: CASSLSGEYRMNTEAFF
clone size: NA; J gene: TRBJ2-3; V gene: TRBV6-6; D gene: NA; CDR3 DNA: TGTGCCAGCAGTTACTCCCAAAGGAGGTTTTCGGCCACAGATACGCAGTATTTT; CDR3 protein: CASSYSQRRFSATDTQYF
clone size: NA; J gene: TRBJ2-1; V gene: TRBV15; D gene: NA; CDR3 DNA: TGTGCCACCAGCGTTGGCGGGGCCTACAATGAGCAGTTCTTC; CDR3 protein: CATSVGGAYNEQFF
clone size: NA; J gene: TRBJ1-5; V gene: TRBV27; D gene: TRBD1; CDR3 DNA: TGTGCCTGCAGTTTGGACAGGGCGGGCAATCAGCCCCAGCATTTT; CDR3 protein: CACSLDRAGNQPQHF
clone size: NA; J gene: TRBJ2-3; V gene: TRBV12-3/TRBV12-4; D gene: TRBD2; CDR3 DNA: TGTGCCAGCAGTTTTGTGGGACTAGCGACAGATACGCAGTATTTT; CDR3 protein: CASSFVGLATDTQYF
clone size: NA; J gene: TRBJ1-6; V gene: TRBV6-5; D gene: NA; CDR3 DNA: TGTGCCAGCAGTTACTCCACGTTGGGGCCTGGCGGTAATTCACCCCTCCACTTT; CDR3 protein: CASSYSTLGPGGNSPLHF